This is a list of T cell receptor beta chains from one sample in a study of cytomegalovirus exposure and HLA in healthy donors. Clones were read by immunoSEQ multiplex PCR, and TCRdb kept only the in-frame ones, dropping some. In the table there are around 100,000 clones, roughly 68% of which are singletons. Sequenced material: PBMCs. Every receptor here comes from a woman aged 25-40 years in good health and CMV-seronegative. Both conserved end residues are trimmed from each CDR3. A D gene is named only where the DNA matches it firmly.

j_call	cdr3_length	d_call	v_call	cdr3_aa
TRBJ1-4	14	NA	TRBV6-5	ASSYSFTATNEKLF
TRBJ1-5	11	NA	TRBV4-2	ASSQQSNQPQH
TRBJ2-7	13	TRBD1	TRBV30	AWSVATGDVNEQY
TRBJ1-1	16	TRBD1	TRBV4-2	ASSQTMVRGLPNTEAF
TRBJ2-3	10	NA	TRBV7-9	AALPVTGTQY
TRBJ1-5	13	TRBD1	TRBV27	ASSSGQGRNQPQH
TRBJ1-1	13	NA	TRBV27	ASNPHGSTYTEAF
TRBJ1-1	12	NA	TRBV6-1	ASSEGWGGTEAF
TRBJ1-1	14	NA	TRBV7-6	ASSLETGDRGTEAF
TRBJ1-1	14	NA	TRBV5-6	ASSLLMGTEVTEAF
TRBJ1-1	12	NA	TRBV6-5	ASRETAMNTEAF
TRBJ2-7	14	TRBD1	TRBV5-1	ASSLEQGVQPYEQY
TRBJ1-1	11	NA	TRBV28	AIHRDQNTEAF
TRBJ1-1	13	TRBD1	TRBV11-1	ASSLAGQGRAEAF
NA	11	NA	TRBV29-1	SVLRASTYEQY
TRBJ2-7	12	TRBD2	TRBV30	AWSAGLATLEQY
TRBJ1-1	10	NA	TRBV9	ASGKSTGEAF
TRBJ2-6	16	TRBD2	TRBV9	ASSVLAGGTSGANVLT
TRBJ1-6	13	NA	TRBV5-1	ASSLGQLPNSPLH
TRBJ1-1	12	NA	TRBV5-1	ASSWEVSGTEAF
TRBJ2-1	15	TRBD2	TRBV4-2	ASSQVASGRSYNEQF
TRBJ1-1	13	NA	TRBV19	ASSVAGTKNTEAF
TRBJ1-2	12	TRBD1	TRBV28	ASSTGVANYGYT
TRBJ2-7	16	TRBD2	TRBV15	ATSRERSGTRGAYEQY
TRBJ1-1	10	TRBD1	TRBV11-1	ASSVDREKAF
TRBJ1-6	14	TRBD1	TRBV6-6	ASSFRGTGGNSPLH
TRBJ2-1	13	TRBD1	TRBV7-8	ASSRNRGNYNEQF
TRBJ1-5	12	NA	TRBV6-6	ASSYSGGAQPQH
TRBJ1-1	13	NA	TRBV7-8	ASTLIWGGDGEAF
TRBJ1-4	12	NA	TRBV5-1	ASSLGPGEEKLF
TRBJ2-5	12	TRBD2	TRBV9	ASSVASGQETQY
TRBJ1-1	13	TRBD1	TRBV7-2	ASSLVPTGDTEAF
TRBJ2-3	15	TRBD2	TRBV27	ASSLRLAAGGVDTQY